A selection of T cell receptor beta chains follows, all from one sample in a study of T cell responses to AZD1222 COVID-19 vaccine. Data came from immunoSEQ multiplex PCR; TCRdb stores just in-frame clones and leaves some out. The sample has under 140,000 clones; around 93% are singletons. The source was peripheral blood, collected 28 days after the second AZD1222 dose. These receptors were obtained from an adult who received the AZD1222 COVID-19 vaccine. CDR3s include the opening cysteine and the closing phenylalanine or tryptophan. The D gene is left open where the match is weak. Size is omitted from some rows. Given values are once, few, many or a class for expanded clones.

d_call | j_call | clone_size | v_call | cdr3_aa | cdr3_nt
NA | TRBJ2-7 | NA | TRBV11-2 | CASSLVLGRNEQYF | TGTGCCAGCAGCCTAGTCCTCGGCAGGAACGAGCAGTACTTC
NA | TRBJ2-7 | NA | TRBV5-1 | CASSLNGRFREQYF | TGCGCCAGCAGCTTGAACGGGCGATTTAGGGAGCAGTACTTC
NA | TRBJ1-3 | once | TRBV6-5 | CASSYGIYSGNTIYF | TGTGCCAGCAGTTACGGGATCTACTCTGGAAACACCATATATTTT
NA | TRBJ1-5 | once | TRBV28 | CASRTPGSNQPQHF | TGTGCCAGCAGAACCCCAGGTTCCAATCAGCCCCAGCATTTT
NA | TRBJ2-7 | NA | TRBV19 | CASGDGFSYEQYF | TGTGCCAGTGGGGACGGATTCTCCTACGAGCAGTACTTC
NA | TRBJ1-1 | NA | TRBV18 | CASSPPAGGTEAFF | TGTGCCAGCTCACCACCCGCCGGGGGCACTGAAGCTTTCTTT
TRBD2 | TRBJ2-7 | NA | TRBV4-2 | CASSQDRLAGVYEQYF | TGTGCCAGCAGCCAAGATCGGCTAGCGGGGGTATACGAGCAGTACTTC
NA | TRBJ2-5 | NA | TRBV14 | CASSPIRRIHRSVYETQYF | TGTGCCAGCAGCCCAATACGCCGGATACATAGGTCGGTTTACGAGACCCAGTACTTC
NA | TRBJ2-3 | NA | TRBV5-4 | CASSLVSVAVDTDTQYF | TGTGCCAGCAGCTTGGTATCGGTAGCGGTAGACACAGATACGCAGTATTTT
NA | TRBJ2-1 | NA | TRBV6-6 | CASSPPRDSSSYNEQFF | TGTGCCAGCAGTCCCCCAAGGGACTCGAGCTCCTACAATGAGCAGTTCTTC
NA | TRBJ1-2 | NA | TRBV12-5 | CASGLAPDGGYTF | TGTGCTAGTGGTTTGGCCCCGGACGGTGGCTACACCTTC
TRBD1 | TRBJ2-7 | once | TRBV19 | CASSRPGQGVYEQYF | TGTGCCAGTAGTCGACCGGGACAGGGGGTCTACGAGCAGTACTTC
NA | TRBJ2-2 | NA | TRBV11-3 | CASSSWQTANTGELFF | TGTGCCAGCAGCTCCTGGCAGACCGCGAACACCGGGGAGCTGTTTTTT
TRBD1 | TRBJ1-1 | NA | TRBV6-5 | CASRAHRGNTEAFF | TGTGCCAGCAGAGCTCACAGGGGGAACACTGAAGCTTTCTTT
NA | TRBJ2-1 | few | TRBV6-5 | CASSYSPPSSYNEQFF | TGTGCCAGCAGTTACTCTCCGCCTAGCTCCTACAATGAGCAGTTCTTC
NA | TRBJ1-2 | NA | TRBV3-1/TRBV3-2 | CASSRRTAISDGYTF | TGTGCCAGCAGCCGAAGGACTGCCATTAGTGATGGCTACACCTTC
TRBD1 | TRBJ1-2 | NA | TRBV5-1 | CASSLPLDRSDYGYTF | TGCGCCAGCAGCTTGCCGTTGGACAGGTCCGACTATGGCTACACCTTC
NA | TRBJ2-7 | once | TRBV10-2 | CASSRGRTEAQSSYEQYF | TGCGCCAGCAGCAGGGGACGGACCGAAGCCCAAAGCTCCTACGAGCAGTACTTC
TRBD2 | TRBJ2-7 | NA | TRBV20-1 | CSASKAGASYEQYF | TGCAGTGCTAGTAAAGCGGGAGCTTCCTACGAGCAGTACTTC
TRBD1 | TRBJ2-7 | NA | TRBV5-1 | CASRTDGTAIYEQYF | TGCGCCAGCCGAACTGACGGGACAGCAATCTACGAGCAGTACTTC
NA | TRBJ1-5 | NA | TRBV11-1 | CASSLREHQPQHF | TGTGCCAGCAGCTTGCGGGAACATCAGCCCCAGCATTTT
NA | TRBJ1-1 | NA | TRBV27 | CASRLQGGYTEAFF | TGTGCCAGCAGACTACAGGGAGGATACACTGAAGCTTTCTTT
NA | TRBJ2-7 | NA | TRBV27 | CASSLAASLTYEQYF | TGTGCCAGCAGTTTAGCGGCCAGCCTTACCTACGAGCAGTACTTC
NA | TRBJ1-1 | NA | TRBV27 | CASSTTGKAFF | TGTGCCAGCAGTACTACAGGGAAGGCTTTCTTT
NA | TRBJ2-3 | NA | TRBV28 | CASSLQTDTQYF | TGTGCCAGCAGTTTGCAGACAGATACGCAGTATTTT
TRBD2 | TRBJ2-1 | NA | TRBV9 | CASSVSSGVGIRYNEQFF | TGTGCCAGCAGCGTATCTAGCGGTGTCGGGATCCGCTACAATGAGCAGTTCTTC
NA | TRBJ1-5 | NA | TRBV18 | CASSPDRRDQPQHF | TGTGCCAGCTCACCTGACAGGAGAGATCAGCCCCAGCATTTT
NA | TRBJ2-2 | NA | TRBV6-4 | CASIKNGGPRTGELFF | TGTGCCAGCATTAAGAACGGGGGCCCCCGTACCGGGGAGCTGTTTTTT
NA | TRBJ1-4 | NA | TRBV7-9 | CASMDRTQNEKLFF | TGTGCCAGTATGGACCGGACGCAAAATGAAAAACTGTTTTTT
NA | TRBJ1-6 | NA | TRBV9 | CASSVTSQGTNSPLHF | TGTGCCAGCAGCGTCACATCACAGGGTACGAATTCACCCCTCCACTTT
TRBD1 | TRBJ1-5 | NA | TRBV4-1 | CASSRDRGHQPQHF | TGCGCCAGCAGCCGTGACAGGGGCCATCAGCCCCAGCATTTT
NA | TRBJ1-6 | NA | TRBV6-5 | CASTDWEILNSPLHF | TGTGCCAGCACCGATTGGGAGATTTTGAATTCACCCCTCCACTTT
NA | TRBJ1-1 | NA | TRBV6-5 | CASCPDGNTEAFF | TGTGCCAGCTGCCCGGACGGAAACACTGAAGCTTTCTTT